This record concerns one T cell receptor beta chain sequence. Antigen specificity is unknown. The sample is drawn from a study of T-cell memory formation after mild COVID-19. Points from the study as a whole: Shrinking CD4+ clones resided mostly in CM and EM, and CD8+ ones in EMRA. Contracting clones from day 15 to 85 showed balanced CD4/CD8; later expanders favored CD4+.

MiXCR, applied by TCRdb to the 5' RACE reads, yields one record per CDR3 protein. This sample has around 83,000 distinct CDR3 sequences, with roughly 25% found just once. CDR1 MNHEY and CDR2 SVGAGI come from the germline V gene. Trimming took off 0 bases at V and 7 bases at J, with 15 bases between the two ends. This CDR3 has 16 amino acids. The sequenced material came from PBMCs or a T cell subset sorted from them (not recorded which). The sequence was collected from a man between 18 and 29 years old who had mild COVID-19 (a few samples of this study predate the infection). Cell type and time point are not known. The V gene is TRBV6-5, the J gene TRBJ2-2; D perhaps matches TRBD2 (6 bases). Written as DNA, the CDR3 is TGTGCCAGCAGTTACTCTGGCGGGGTGACCAACGGGGAGCTGTTTTTT. Residues: CASSYSGGVTNGELFF.